Listed below are T cell receptor beta chains from one sample, sequenced in a study of human T cells and chemical hapten exposure. TCRdb passed the RACE reads through MiXCR, listing each CDR3 protein once. Among tens of thousands of distinct CDR3 sequences, about 7.2% were seen once, and the ten largest hold 8% to 10%. The sequenced sample was whole blood. The source is a human donor in good health. Some clones in this sample may be carry-over from other donors' samples. Both conserved end residues are part of each CDR3. Each record gives: V gene, D gene, J gene, clone size, CDR3 DNA, CDR3 protein. The D gene is left open where the match is weak. The size of a clone is reported for some rows only, either as once, few or many, or as a class for expanded clones.

V: TRBV3-1
D: TRBD2
J: TRBJ2-1
size: few
DNA: TGTGCCAGCAGCCAACTCGCGGGGGCCTACAATGAGCAGTTCTTC
CDR3: CASSQLAGAYNEQFF

V: TRBV20-1
D: NA
J: TRBJ2-7
size: many
DNA: TGCAGTGCTAGTAGCCGTATCGAGCAGTACTTC
CDR3: CSASSRIEQYF

V: TRBV3-1
D: NA
J: TRBJ2-7
size: few
DNA: TGTGCCAGCAGCTCCAGCGGCCAGTACGAGCAGTACTTC
CDR3: CASSSSGQYEQYF

V: TRBV3-1
D: TRBD1
J: TRBJ1-2
size: NA
DNA: TGTGCCAGCAGCCACCCAGAAGGGGGACAGGGAAACTATGGCTACACCTTC
CDR3: CASSHPEGGQGNYGYTF

V: TRBV28
D: NA
J: TRBJ1-1
size: NA
DNA: TGTGCCAGCAGTTTCCCTTTTTCGTCTGAAGCTTTCTTT
CDR3: CASSFPFSSEAFF

V: TRBV19
D: TRBD1
J: TRBJ1-2
size: NA
DNA: TGTGCCAGCTCCGGGACAGGGGCCCTTAACTATGGCTACACCTTC
CDR3: CASSGTGALNYGYTF

V: TRBV28
D: NA
J: TRBJ1-5
size: many
DNA: TGTGCCAGCACAGGAAGCAATCAGCCCCAGCATTTT
CDR3: CASTGSNQPQHF

V: TRBV7-2
D: NA
J: TRBJ1-4
size: few
DNA: TGTGCCAGCAGCTTAGTCGGATCTTCTGAAAAACTGTTTTTT
CDR3: CASSLVGSSEKLFF

V: TRBV5-1
D: TRBD2
J: TRBJ2-3
size: many
DNA: TGCGCCAGCAGCTTGGGTTCGGGAGGCTCGGATACGCAGTATTTT
CDR3: CASSLGSGGSDTQYF

V: TRBV5-1
D: NA
J: TRBJ1-2
size: many
DNA: TGCGCCAGCAGCGCGGACGGTAACTATGGCTACACCTTC
CDR3: CASSADGNYGYTF